A selection of T cell receptor beta chains follows, all from one sample in a study of cytomegalovirus exposure and HLA in healthy donors. TCRdb's table, derived via immunoSEQ multiplex PCR, lists solely in-frame clones and lacks some. The data show about 180,000 clones, around 77% seen once. Sample: PBMCs. The receptors come from a man aged 60-69 years in good health and CMV-seronegative. CDR3s include the opening cysteine and the closing phenylalanine or tryptophan. Fields, in order: J gene, V gene, D gene, clone size, CDR3 DNA, CDR3 protein. A D gene is named only where the DNA matches it firmly. Rows may omit the clone size; those that give it use once, few, many or a size class.

TRBJ2-5,TRBV5-1,TRBD2,NA,TGCGCCAGCAGCCACGGGACTAGCGGGGAGACCCAGTACTTC,CASSHGTSGETQYF
TRBJ2-3,TRBV6-4,TRBD2,NA,TGTGCCAGCAGATCGGGAGGAAGCACAGATACGCAGTATTTT,CASRSGGSTDTQYF
TRBJ1-2,TRBV15,NA,few,TGTGCCACCAGCAGAGATCTAACGAGGGCAACTCTGGACTATGGCTACACCTTC,CATSRDLTRATLDYGYTF
TRBJ2-2,TRBV5-1,TRBD2,once,TGCGCCAGCAGCTCGACCGGGGGGACTGGAACCGGGGAGCTGTTTTTT,CASSSTGGTGTGELFF
TRBJ1-6,TRBV9,NA,few,TGTGCCAGCAGCGTAGGCAGGGATGGTCCACCCCTCCACTTT,CASSVGRDGPPLHF
TRBJ1-3,TRBV11-2,NA,NA,TGTGCCAGCAGCCCCTCTTATGGAAACACCATATATTTT,CASSPSYGNTIYF
TRBJ2-3,TRBV4-1,TRBD2,NA,TGCGCCAGCAGCCAAAAAAGCGGGGGGGCCGGGAGCACAGATACGCAGTATTTT,CASSQKSGGAGSTDTQYF
TRBJ2-3,TRBV14,NA,once,TGTGCCAGCAGCCAAGTCCGGGGAGATACGCAGTATTTT,CASSQVRGDTQYF
TRBJ1-4,TRBV6-1,TRBD1,NA,TGTGCCAGCAGTGAAGCGCCGGGACAGGGGGATGAAAAACTGTTTTTT,CASSEAPGQGDEKLFF
TRBJ2-7,TRBV1,NA,NA,TGCACCAGCAGCCAAGCGACAGGGGACACCTACGAGCAGTACTTC,CTSSQATGDTYEQYF
TRBJ1-1,TRBV4-1,NA,few,TGCGCCAGCAGCCAACTAGGGGGGGGGATCGCGGACACTGAAGCTTTCTTT,CASSQLGGGIADTEAFF
TRBJ2-3,TRBV30,NA,NA,TGTGCCTGGAGTGGGGGACTGAGCACAGATACGCAGTATTTT,CAWSGGLSTDTQYF
TRBJ2-1,TRBV28,NA,NA,TGTGCCAGCAGTTTAAGCGTCAGCGATGAGCAGTTCTTC,CASSLSVSDEQFF
TRBJ2-5,TRBV4-1,TRBD2,NA,TGCGCCAGCAGCCCATCCCCTAGCGGGAGTATGGAGACCCAGTACTTC,CASSPSPSGSMETQYF
TRBJ1-2,TRBV10-3,NA,NA,TGTGCCATCAGTGAGTCGATTAACCCCCGGGACACCTATGGCTACACCTTC,CAISESINPRDTYGYTF
TRBJ1-5,TRBV5-4,TRBD1,NA,TGTGCCAGCAGCCGGGACAGGGGACGGCCCCAGCATTTT,CASSRDRGRPQHF
TRBJ2-3,TRBV6-1,NA,few,TGTGCCAGCAGTGAAGTTGCGGGGCCGGGTACGCAGTATTTT,CASSEVAGPGTQYF
TRBJ2-5,TRBV18,TRBD2,NA,TGTGCCAGCTCGCGAGGACTAGCTGTGGAGACCCAGTACTTC,CASSRGLAVETQYF
TRBJ2-1,TRBV27,NA,NA,TGTGCCAGCAGCTCCTTACGAGGTTACAATGAGCAGTTCTTC,CASSSLRGYNEQFF
TRBJ2-7,TRBV6-1,TRBD1,NA,TGTGCCAGCAGGAACGGACAGGCGGACTACGAGCAGTACTTC,CASRNGQADYEQYF
TRBJ1-5,TRBV28,NA,NA,TGTGCCAGCAGTTATGGGTTTTCAGGGAATCAGCCCCAGCATTTT,CASSYGFSGNQPQHF
TRBJ2-3,TRBV2,TRBD2,NA,TGTGCCAGCAGCGGACAGTGGGCACTAGCGGGCCGAAGCACAGATACGCAGTATTTT,CASSGQWALAGRSTDTQYF
TRBJ2-7,TRBV10-3,TRBD2,NA,TGTGCCATCAGTGATCCAGCGGGGGTTACCTACGAGCAGTACTTC,CAISDPAGVTYEQYF
TRBJ1-4,TRBV19,NA,NA,TGTGCCACTATGGGGGCTGAGAAACTGTTTTTT,CATMGAEKLFF
TRBJ1-2,TRBV2,NA,few,TGTGCCAGCAGTGAAACCTCAGTATACTCTAGGTATGGCTACACCTTC,CASSETSVYSRYGYTF
TRBJ2-7,TRBV11-3,NA,NA,TGTGCCAGCAGCTTCTGGCGGGGTAGAGAAGAGCAGTACTTC,CASSFWRGREEQYF
TRBJ2-7,TRBV27,NA,NA,TGTGCCAGCAGTCCTGGTCGGGGTCCCTACGAGCAGTACTTC,CASSPGRGPYEQYF
TRBJ1-2,TRBV10-3,TRBD1,NA,TGTGCCATCAGTGCACCCGGGACAGGGAATAGTGGCTACACCTTC,CAISAPGTGNSGYTF
TRBJ2-7,TRBV27,TRBD1,NA,TGTGCCAGTTCAATGGGACAGAGCATCTACGAGCAGTACTTC,CASSMGQSIYEQYF
TRBJ2-7,TRBV5-1,TRBD2,once,TGCGCCAGCAGCTTGGGCGGGAGTCCATCCTTTTACGAGCAGTACTTC,CASSLGGSPSFYEQYF
TRBJ2-7,TRBV10-2,NA,NA,TGCGCCAGCAGTGAGCAGGGGAATGCGTACGAGCAGTACTTC,CASSEQGNAYEQYF
TRBJ2-5,TRBV5-6,NA,NA,TGTGCCAGCAGCTCTACTAGGTTCCAAGAGACCCAGTACTTC,CASSSTRFQETQYF
TRBJ2-1,TRBV5-1,TRBD2,NA,TGCGCCAGCAGCTTCGTTCCCCAGCGGGGATCCGGCAATGAGCAGTTCTTC,CASSFVPQRGSGNEQFF
TRBJ2-1,TRBV5-1,NA,NA,TGCGCCAGCCGAATGACTCAGGAACGGGAGAAGCAGTTCTTC,CASRMTQEREKQFF
TRBJ2-2,TRBV7-8,TRBD1,NA,TGTGCCAGCAGCTTAGAGGGACAGCGAACCGGGGAGCTGTTTTTT,CASSLEGQRTGELFF
TRBJ1-4,TRBV5-4,NA,few,TGTGCCAGCAGCTTACAGGGCCAGGGAGAAAAACTGTTTTTT,CASSLQGQGEKLFF
TRBJ2-7,TRBV5-6,TRBD2,NA,TGTGCCAGCAGCAGCCAGCGGGGGTACCGGGGTCCGCAGTACTTC,CASSSQRGYRGPQYF
TRBJ2-2,TRBV10-1,NA,NA,TGCGCCAGCAGTGGTGGGGCCGTCGCGAACACCGGGGAGCTGTTTTTT,CASSGGAVANTGELFF
TRBJ1-6,TRBV4-1,NA,NA,TGCGCCAGCAGCCACCTCGCCAGGGGTGATTCACCCCTCCACTTT,CASSHLARGDSPLHF
TRBJ2-7,TRBV19,TRBD1,few,TGTGCCAGTAGCCCCCGGACAGGGGATCGAGACGAGCAGTACTTC,CASSPRTGDRDEQYF